This T cell receptor beta chain was observed in a study of cytomegalovirus exposure and HLA in healthy donors. Regarding the study as a whole: DRB1 showed the most TCR associations and HLA-C the fewest in a later analysis, as rates varied by HLA locus. The later analysis indicated that the majority of CMV-associated TCR beta chains appeared HLA-restricted.

Amplification used 60 Vbeta primers and 13 Jbeta primers. The repertoire was sequenced with immunoSEQ multiplex PCR; TCRdb's copy has only in-frame clones and lacks some. The sample includes some 140,000 clones, approximately 80% of them seen just once. Regarding this clone: Its target is unknown. Mismatch with germline at one junction end may stem from a read error.

This TCR was recovered from a man aged 30 to 39 in good health and CMV-seropositive. The sample was PBMCs.

The CDR3 region has the DNA TGTTCCAGCAGCTCTGGACCGGGACAGGCCCAAAGGAACACTGAAGCTTTCTTT. This translates into CSSSSGPGQAQRNTEAFF. This rearrangement joins TRBV7-9 to TRBJ1-1, with TRBD1 identical over 8 bases. Germline assignment: CDR1 SEHNR and CDR2 FQNEAQ (reference sequence). The CDR3 sequence is 18 residues long.